The 16 T cell receptor beta chains below were found in one sample sequenced in a study of blood T cells in healthy people across ages. Combining a sample-barcoded 5' primer with a J-beta primer mix, a second PCR ran for roughly 7 to 12 cycles. TCRdb reanalysed the 5' RACE reads using MiXCR and keeps one entry per CDR3 protein. This sample has approximately 880,000 distinct CDR3 sequences, with roughly 48% found just once. The sequencing sample was made of blood. These receptors were taken from a man aged 30 to 45 in good health.

This clonotype was observed a handful of times. The rearrangement joins TRBV29-1 to TRBJ2-1; tentatively, D is TRBD1 or TRBD2 (6 bases each). This CDR3 is 16 amino acids long. Germline CDR1 reads SQVTM; CDR2 reads ANQGSEA. Trimming removed 1 base from V and 4 bases from J, with 17 bases in between. DNA of the CDR3: TGCAGCGTTGAAGGGAGGACCGGGGGCCGGTACAATGAGCAGTTCTTC. Protein: CSVEGRTGGRYNEQFF.

The chain couples TRBV6-1 to TRBJ2-3; 7 bases align to TRBD1. V lost 8 bases and J lost 3; bases outside the gene matches: 20. This CDR3 comprises 18 residues. The V gene's germline CDR1 is MNHNS and CDR2 SASEGT. CDR3 amino acids: CASSQGTGVSTKTDTQYF. CDR3 nucleotides: TGTGCCAGCTCTCAAGGTACAGGGGTATCGACTAAGACAGATACGCAGTATTTT.

The chain is built from TRBV25-1 and TRBJ1-1; D may be TRBD1 (6 bases). Trimming stripped 7 bases from V and 4 bases from J, with 22 bases between. Germline assignment: CDR1 MGHDK and CDR2 SYGVNS. The CDR3 is made up of 16 amino acids. The DNA for the CDR3 is TGTGCCAGCACCAGAGGGTGGGGGGCGCGCGGCACTGAAGCTTTCTTT. The encoded protein is CASTRGWGARGTEAFF.

This clonotype was counted between two and nine times. The chain is built from TRBV11-2 and TRBJ1-4; D may be TRBD1 (5 bases). Germline CDR1 is SGHAT and CDR2 is FQNNGV. V lost 8 bases and J 3 bases, leaving 13 bases between the germline ends. The CDR3 has 14 residues. DNA for the CDR3: TGTGCCAGCCGCCGGGGGGTGGCTAATGAAAAACTGTTTTTT. This sequence encodes CASRRGVANEKLFF.

The chain recombines TRBV29-1 with TRBJ1-1, with D possibly being TRBD1 (5 bases). The CDR3 is made up of 13 amino acids. Trimming left V 4 bases short and J 7 bases short, with 16 bases between. Germline-derived CDR1 and CDR2 are SQVTM and ANQGSEA. CDR3 amino acids: CSVGYGGGFEAFF. The CDR3, as DNA: TGCAGCGTTGGGTACGGTGGGGGGTTTGAAGCTTTCTTT.

This clonotype was picked up a small number of times. The chain recombines TRBV19 with TRBJ2-7; D call uncertain. The better agreement between TRBJ2-5 and the DNA end casts doubt on the J call. In germline, CDR1 is LNHDA, CDR2 SQIVND (reference sequence). This CDR3 comprises 12 residues. CDR3 sequence: CASSSQVGTQYF. CDR3 DNA sequence: TGTGCCAGTAGTAGCCAAGTGGGGACCCAGTACTTC.

This sequence joins TRBV12-3 or TRBV12-4 and TRBJ1-1, with a tentative D call TRBD1 (6 bases). The V gene lost 7 bases and the J gene lost 6 bases, with 12 bases spanning the gap. The CDR3 sequence is 12 residues long. The CDR3 DNA sequence: TGTGCCAGCATCCAGGGGTGGTCTGAAGCTTTCTTT. It yields the protein CASIQGWSEAFF.

The V gene is TRBV4-1, the J gene TRBJ2-7, with TRBD1 matching over 8 bases. Germline loops: CDR1 MGHRA, CDR2 YSYEKL. The V segment lost 1 base and the J segment 2 bases; nucleotides outside the gene matches: 7. The length of the CDR3 is 16 residues. CDR3 amino acids: CASSQGPGQGAYEQYF. CDR3 nucleotides: TGCGCCAGCAGCCAAGGTCCAGGACAGGGCGCCTACGAGCAGTACTTC.

The J gene is TRBJ2-5, the V gene TRBV20-1; D not resolved. V lost 0 bases to trimming and J lost 5 bases, with 19 bases between them. This CDR3 contains 16 residues. Germline CDR1 reads DFQATT; CDR2 reads SNEGSKA (reference sequence). In nucleotides, the CDR3 is TGCAGTGCTAGAGATCCGGGCGAGCGATTTATGGAGACCCAGTACTTC. Translating it yields CSARDPGERFMETQYF.

This clonotype was counted once. This chain joins TRBV9 and TRBJ2-3, with D possibly matching TRBD1 (6 bases). The CDR3 extends over 13 amino acids. Germline CDR1 SGDLS, CDR2 YYNGEE. Trimming pared 3 bases from V and 7 bases from J, leaving 12 bases between. CDR3 bases: TGTGCCAGCAGCGGAGGGGGATTATATACGCAGTATTTT. Its protein is CASSGGGLYTQYF.

The V gene is TRBV12-3 or TRBV12-4, the J gene TRBJ2-7; D tentatively fits TRBD1 or TRBD2 (5 bases each). The CDR3 contains 14 residues. The V end lost 8 bases, the J end lost 0 bases, and 14 bases lay between the germline ends. Written as DNA, the CDR3 is TGTGCCAGCGGACGGGACCGGCGCTCCTACGAGCAGTACTTC. It codes for CASGRDRRSYEQYF.

Only a few counts were recorded for this clonotype. V is TRBV7-9 and J is TRBJ2-3, with TRBD1 as a possible D gene (6 bases). Looked up from germline, CDR1 is SEHNR and CDR2 is FQNEAQ (reference sequence). There are 15 residues in the CDR3. The ends were cut back, 5 bases at V and 1 base at J, with 13 bases in the middle. This CDR3 is CASSDKGGGTDTQYF. For the CDR3, the DNA is TGTGCCAGCAGCGACAAAGGGGGTGGCACAGATACGCAGTATTTT.

The chain uses TRBV27 and TRBJ1-2, with D hard to call. V gave up 3 bases and J gave up 6 bases, with 14 bases separating them. Germline CDR1 is MNHEY and CDR2 is SMNVEV (reference sequence). The length of the CDR3 is 14 residues. This CDR3 reads CASSLDEGFDGYTF. The DNA of the CDR3 is TGTGCCAGCAGTTTGGATGAGGGATTCGATGGCTACACCTTC.

The rearrangement links TRBV12-3 or TRBV12-4 to TRBJ1-6; D gene unclear. The CDR3 runs to 13 residues. V was shortened by 6 bases and J by 6 bases, with 9 bases between the two germline ends. The CDR3 DNA follows: TGTGCCAGCAGAGACACGTTTAATTCACCCCTCCACTTT. Its protein is CASRDTFNSPLHF.

There are many counts of this clonotype. The chain uses TRBV6-5 and TRBJ1-6; 7 nucleotides line up with TRBD1. Germline V gene data show CDR1 as MNHEY and CDR2 as SVGAGI. This CDR3 is built from 15 residues. V was pared by 4 bases and J by 7 bases, with 7 bases of the junction left unmatched. CDR3 sequence (DNA): TGTGCCAGCAGTTTAGGGGACAGCCGGAATTCACCCCTCCACTTT. Its protein is CASSLGDSRNSPLHF.

The gene calls are TRBV20-1 and TRBJ2-2; D is perhaps TRBD1 (6 bases). V gave up 0 bases and J gave up 0 bases, with 8 bases separating them. Germline V gene lookup returns CDR1 DFQATT and CDR2 SNEGSKA (reference sequence). This CDR3 comprises 15 residues. CDR3 in DNA: TGCAGTGCTAGAGACAGGGGTCCGAACACCGGGGAGCTGTTTTTT. It yields the protein CSARDRGPNTGELFF.